Listed here is a single TCR beta chain. The length of the CDR3 is 11 residues. J gave up 5 bases and V 6 bases, and 2 bases lay outside the gene matches. Looked up from germline, CDR1 is DFQATT and CDR2 is SNEGSKA (reference sequence). These data are taken from a study of blood T cells in healthy people across ages. Using a J-beta primer mix together with a sample-barcoded 5' primer, a second PCR was run for about 6 to 11 cycles. TCRdb reanalysed the 5' RACE reads using MiXCR and keeps one entry per CDR3 protein. The profile covers 630,000 or so distinct CDR3 sequences, with 32% appearing a single time and less than 20% taken by the ten largest.

The chain carries TRBV20-1 and TRBJ1-1; TRBD1 matches at 8 bases. The specimen sequenced was blood. The receptor was derived from a woman aged 80 or over in good health. CDR3 protein: CSADRGTEAFF. For the CDR3, the DNA is TGCAGTGCAGACAGGGGTACTGAAGCTTTCTTT.